This T cell receptor (beta chain) was documented in a study of T-cell reconstitution after alpha-beta-depleted transplantation in children (dated by TCRdb to about 2016). About the full investigation: T-cell immune reconstitution after TCRalphabeta/CD19-depleted allogeneic hematopoietic cell transplantation in children was quantitatively tracked in the study by means of TCR repertoire profiling. Beyond this particular receptor, the publication reports: Apparently early alphabetaT-cell count recovery about two months after transplant reportedly relied on only several hundred rapidly expanded clones derived from non-depleted graft cells. The high TCRbeta diversity at day 60 in some patients was ascribed to recipient T cells and intrathymic progenitors that had survived conditioning. The frequencies of hyperexpanded clones fell over the following months, and after one year, T-cell counts and TCRbeta diversity were mostly attributed to newly produced T cells.

The germline V gene specifies SGHRS as CDR1 and YFSETQ as CDR2. The CDR3 goes from the cysteine to the phenylalanine over 15 residues. The sequence is cut down to CDR3 DNA, 45 bases in frame from base 1. V is trimmed back by 0 bases and J by 7 bases, and the junction contains 6 bases that no gene match accounts for. This clonotype was counted at least ten times. Its antigen is still unknown. The input lacks base qualities; no much larger clone sits a single base away. The method behind the library was PCR. These reads were obtained on an Illumina HiSeq 2500. TCR libraries were prepared with molecular barcoding, using unique molecular identifiers to normalize TCRbeta repertoire quantification. TCRdb passed the public sequencing reads through fastp at Q25 and MiXCR, retaining productive beta sequences. Rows are unified per CDR3 protein, each entry keeping the most common DNA and genes. Across this sample there are around 700,000 distinct CDR3 sequences, with 10% to 15% seen only once. The ten largest clones represent around 0.76% of the sample.

Per the publication, the treatment or condition label means: allogeneic hematopoietic cell transplantation with graft depleted of TCRalphabeta T cells and CD19 B cells. TCRalphabeta/CD19-depleted allogeneic hematopoietic cell grafts were given to the transplant recipients, all of whom were children. Sequenced here: PBMCs, sampled before TCRalphabeta/CD19-depleted stem cell transplant. The receptor was isolated from a girl aged 2 to 10 with congenital amegakaryocytic thrombocytopenia, due to receive a stem cell transplant. The V and J segments used are TRBV5-1 and TRBJ2-2; TRBD1 agrees with 7 junctional bases. The nucleotides are TGCGCCAGCAGCTTGGAAGACAGGGTAATCGGGGAGCTGTTTTTT. It codes for CASSLEDRVIGELFF.